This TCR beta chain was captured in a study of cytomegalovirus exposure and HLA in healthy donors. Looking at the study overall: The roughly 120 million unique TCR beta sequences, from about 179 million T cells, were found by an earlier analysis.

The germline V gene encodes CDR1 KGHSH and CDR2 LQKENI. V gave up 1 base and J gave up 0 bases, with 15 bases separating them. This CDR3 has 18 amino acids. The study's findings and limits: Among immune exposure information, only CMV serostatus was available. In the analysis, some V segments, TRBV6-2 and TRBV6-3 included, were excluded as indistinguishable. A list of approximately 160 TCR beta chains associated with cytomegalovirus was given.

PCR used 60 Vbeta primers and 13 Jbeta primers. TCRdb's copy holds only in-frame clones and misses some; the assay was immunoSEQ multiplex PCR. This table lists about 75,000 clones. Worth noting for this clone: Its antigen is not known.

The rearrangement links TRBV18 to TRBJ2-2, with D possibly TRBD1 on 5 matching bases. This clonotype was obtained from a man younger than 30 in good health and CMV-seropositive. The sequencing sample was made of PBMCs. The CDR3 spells CASSPRVLTATNTGELFF. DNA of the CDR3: TGTGCCAGCTCACCACGGGTCTTGACAGCAACGAACACCGGGGAGCTGTTTTTT.